This T cell receptor beta chain was documented in a study of T cell responses to AZD1222 COVID-19 vaccine. A note on this clone: The antigen is not known.

Study observations and caveats: Baseline serology detected seropositivity in only six AZD1222 recipients.

V dropped 0 bases and J dropped 5 bases, with 12 bases sitting between them. This CDR3 has 15 residues. CDR1 and CDR2 (germline): LGHNA, YSLEER. Clones were sequenced by immunoSEQ multiplex PCR, and TCRdb holds only the in-frame ones, with some missing. The data contain roughly 93,000 clones, about nine tenths of them singletons. The receptor was isolated from an adult in good health. The V and J genes are TRBV4-3 and TRBJ2-3; possibly TRBD2 for D (6 bases). Sequencing was performed on peripheral blood, taken on day 0 of AZD1222 vaccination. The CDR3 nucleotides are TGCGCCAGCAGCCAAGATCTTCGGGGGTTAGATACGCAGTATTTT. Its protein product is CASSQDLRGLDTQYF.